The source of this TCR beta chain is a study of blood T cells in healthy people across ages (dated by TCRdb to about 2015). About the study as a whole: Template switching captured roughly one uniquely barcoded TCR beta cDNA molecule per two T cells in model experiments. To track age-related changes in TCR beta repertoire diversity, the study relied on deep sequencing normalized with unique cDNA molecular identifiers. Four age groups were formed from the donors: young (average approximately 17 years), middle-aged (around 40), aged (roughly 58) and long-lived (about 80). To avoid experimental bias, donors of different ages were randomly spread across the sequencing lanes. For two donors (one aged 18 to 29 and one aged 80 or older), the study analyzed two additional independent replicas of 1 million unique cDNA reads from the same blood draw. Study-level results and caveats: There was a strong correlation between observed TCR beta diversity and the percentage of naive T cells measured by flow cytometry. Compared with the aged group, the long-lived group had more naive CD4+ T cells, fewer expanded clones and increased TCR diversity, a pattern suggesting age selection. Total diversity estimates from one million sequenced T cells were considered lower bounds and underestimates. Conclusive comparison of naive and antigen-experienced compartments was prevented by the profiling of bulk unsorted PBMCs. As age increased, observed TCR beta diversity per million T cells dropped in a roughly linear way, and a significant reduction was already evident by age around 41. Because the CMV infection status of the donors was unknown, age-related changes in expanded clonotypes may potentially have been confounded.

As for this clonotype: The antigen this receptor binds is unknown. One base away there is no much larger clone; base qualities are not given.

The approximately 41 donors, aged about 6 to 100 years, were systemically healthy Caucasian individuals from Russia. Around 10 milliliters of peripheral blood were drawn from each donor into EDTA-treated Vacutainer tubes. PBMCs were isolated by Ficoll-Paque density-gradient centrifugation, with at least 6.5 million obtained per sample. Total RNA was extracted from PBMCs with Trizol reagent, with at least 5 micrograms obtained per sample. Naive CD45RAhigh/CD27high T cell percentages were measured by flow cytometry on a PBMC aliquot from every donor. The library was produced with 5' RACE. The instrument was an Illumina HiSeq 2500. A second PCR of roughly 7 to 12 cycles was run with a J-beta primer mix and a sample-barcoded 5' primer. A template-switch 5' adaptor carrying 12 random nucleotides introduced a unique molecular identifier onto each TCR beta cDNA molecule. At least 3 million CDR3-containing paired-end reads were obtained from each sample. The Mint cDNA synthesis kit, primed by a TRBC-specific oligonucleotide, was used to synthesize first-strand cDNA from all RNA. All cDNA was treated with uracil-DNA glycosylase and then went through a first 18-cycle PCR with the universal primers M1SS and BC2_uni_R. The source study handled its data this way. Each sample was normalized by randomly selecting 1 million high-quality reads, each carrying a distinct molecular identifier. Instead of being binned into consensus sequences, reads that shared molecular identifiers were thrown out. MiTCR, set to a Q25 quality threshold and the strictest error-elimination algorithm, was used for CDR3 identification, clonotype clustering and error correction. A nonparametric unseen species model with Euler transformation was used to estimate lower-bound total TCR beta diversity. Through fastp at Q25 and MiXCR, TCRdb rebuilt clones from the public reads, retaining in-frame beta chains. Identical CDR3 proteins give one entry, which carries the most common genes and DNA. None of the V and J calls come from the authors' own analysis; TCRdb made them. Present in this sample are hundreds of thousands of distinct CDR3 sequences, approximately 40% of which were seen just once. The ten largest make up about 32% of the sample.

V is reduced by 4 bases and J by 4 bases, leaving a spacing of 13 bases between them. The CDR1 and CDR2 encoded by the germline V gene are SQVTM and ANQGSEA. Including the terminal cysteine and phenylalanine, the CDR3 comprises 14 residues. The DNA shown is the 42-base CDR3, in frame from base 1. Sequencing was performed on blood. Recombination connected TRBV29-1 to TRBJ2-2, with the D call tentatively TRBD1 or TRBD2, each fitting 5 bases. This receptor was taken from a man aged 80 or over in good health. The CDR3 is CSVARVGSTGELFF. The DNA reads as follows: TGCAGCGTTGCCAGGGTGGGGAGCACCGGGGAGCTGTTTTTT.